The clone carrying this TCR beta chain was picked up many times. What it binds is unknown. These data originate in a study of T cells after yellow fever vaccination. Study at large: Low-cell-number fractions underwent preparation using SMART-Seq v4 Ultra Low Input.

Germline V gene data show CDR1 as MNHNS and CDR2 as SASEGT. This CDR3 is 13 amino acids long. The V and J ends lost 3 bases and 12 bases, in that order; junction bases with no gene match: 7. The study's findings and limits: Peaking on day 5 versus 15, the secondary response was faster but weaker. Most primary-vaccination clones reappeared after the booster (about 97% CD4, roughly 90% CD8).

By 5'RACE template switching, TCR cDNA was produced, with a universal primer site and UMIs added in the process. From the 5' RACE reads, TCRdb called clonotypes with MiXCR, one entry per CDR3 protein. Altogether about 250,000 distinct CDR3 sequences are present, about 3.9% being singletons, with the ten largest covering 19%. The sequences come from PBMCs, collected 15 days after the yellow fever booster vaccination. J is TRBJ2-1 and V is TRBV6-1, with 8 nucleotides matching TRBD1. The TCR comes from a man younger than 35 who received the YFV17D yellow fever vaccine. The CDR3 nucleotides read TGTGCCAGCAGTGACAGGGGGCTAAAACGGCAGTTCTTC. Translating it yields CASSDRGLKRQFF.